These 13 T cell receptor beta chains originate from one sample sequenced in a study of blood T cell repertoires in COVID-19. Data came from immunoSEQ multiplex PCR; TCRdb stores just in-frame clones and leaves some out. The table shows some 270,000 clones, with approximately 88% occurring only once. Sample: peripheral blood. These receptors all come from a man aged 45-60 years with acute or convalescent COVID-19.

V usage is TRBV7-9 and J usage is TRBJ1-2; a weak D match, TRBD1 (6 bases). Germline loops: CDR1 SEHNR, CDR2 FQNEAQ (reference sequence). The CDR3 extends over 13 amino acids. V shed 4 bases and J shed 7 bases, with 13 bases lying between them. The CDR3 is CASSSGHLTGYTF. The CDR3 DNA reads TGTGCCAGCAGCTCGGGACATCTAACTGGCTACACCTTC.

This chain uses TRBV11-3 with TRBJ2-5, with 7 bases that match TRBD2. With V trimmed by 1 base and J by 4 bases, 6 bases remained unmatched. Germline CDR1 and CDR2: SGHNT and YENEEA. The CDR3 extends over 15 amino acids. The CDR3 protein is CASSLGGPGGETQYF. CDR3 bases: TGTGCCAGCAGCTTAGGCGGGCCGGGGGGAGAGACCCAGTACTTC. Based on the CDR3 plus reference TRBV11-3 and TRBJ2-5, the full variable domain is EAGVVQSPRYKIIEKKQPVAFWCNPISGHNTLYWYLQNLGQGPELLIRYENEEAVDDSQLPKDRFSAERLKGVDSTLKIQPAELGDSAVYLCASSLGGPGGETQYFGPGTRLLVL.

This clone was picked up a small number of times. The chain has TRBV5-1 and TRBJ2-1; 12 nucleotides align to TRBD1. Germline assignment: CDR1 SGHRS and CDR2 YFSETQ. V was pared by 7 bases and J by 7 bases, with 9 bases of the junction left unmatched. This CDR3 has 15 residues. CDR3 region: CASRTGTGGENEQFF. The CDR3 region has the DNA TGCGCCAGCCGGACCGGGACAGGGGGCGAAAATGAGCAGTTCTTC.

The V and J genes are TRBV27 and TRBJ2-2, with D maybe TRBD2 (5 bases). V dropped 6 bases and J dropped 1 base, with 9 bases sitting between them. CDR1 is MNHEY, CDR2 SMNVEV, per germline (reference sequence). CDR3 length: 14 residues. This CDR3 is CASSPRGNTGELFF. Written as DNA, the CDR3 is TGTGCCAGCAGCCCCCGGGGGAACACCGGGGAGCTGTTTTTT.

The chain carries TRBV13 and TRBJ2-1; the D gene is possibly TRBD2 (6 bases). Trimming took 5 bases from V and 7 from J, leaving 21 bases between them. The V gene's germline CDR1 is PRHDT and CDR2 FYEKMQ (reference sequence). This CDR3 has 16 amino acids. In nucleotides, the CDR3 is TGTGCCAGCAGCCCCATTTTTGGGGCGGCGGGGAATGAGCAGTTCTTC. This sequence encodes CASSPIFGAAGNEQFF.

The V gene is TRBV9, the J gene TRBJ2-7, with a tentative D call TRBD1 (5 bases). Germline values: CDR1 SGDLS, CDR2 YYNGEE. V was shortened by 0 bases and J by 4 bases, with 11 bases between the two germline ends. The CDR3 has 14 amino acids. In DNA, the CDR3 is TGTGCCAGCAGCGTAGGGGGCAGGGTGTACGAGCAGTACTTC. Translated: CASSVGGRVYEQYF. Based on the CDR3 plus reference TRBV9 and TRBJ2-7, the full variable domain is DSGVTQTPKHLITATGQRVTLRCSPRSGDLSVYWYQQSLDQGLQFLIQYYNGEERAKGNILERFSAQQFPDLHSELNLSSLELGDSALYFCASSVGGRVYEQYFGPGTRLTVT.

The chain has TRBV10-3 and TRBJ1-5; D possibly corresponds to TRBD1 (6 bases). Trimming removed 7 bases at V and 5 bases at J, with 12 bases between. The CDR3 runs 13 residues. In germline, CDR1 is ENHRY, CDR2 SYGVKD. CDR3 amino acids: CAINRADDQPQHF. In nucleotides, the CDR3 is TGTGCCATCAACAGGGCCGACGATCAGCCCCAGCATTTT.

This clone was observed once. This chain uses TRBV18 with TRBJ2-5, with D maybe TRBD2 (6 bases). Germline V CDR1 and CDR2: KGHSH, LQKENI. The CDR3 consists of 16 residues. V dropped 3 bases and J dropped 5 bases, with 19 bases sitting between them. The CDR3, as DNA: TGTGCCAGCTCACCTTTAGGACCGGGGGTATGGGAGACCCAGTACTTC. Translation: CASSPLGPGVWETQYF.

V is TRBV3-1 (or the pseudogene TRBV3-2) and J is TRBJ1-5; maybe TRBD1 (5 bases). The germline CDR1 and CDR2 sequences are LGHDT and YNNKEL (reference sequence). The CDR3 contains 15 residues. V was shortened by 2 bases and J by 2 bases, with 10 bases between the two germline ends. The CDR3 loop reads CASSQQGGGNQPQHF. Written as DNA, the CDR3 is TGTGCCAGCAGCCAACAGGGAGGGGGCAATCAGCCCCAGCATTTT.

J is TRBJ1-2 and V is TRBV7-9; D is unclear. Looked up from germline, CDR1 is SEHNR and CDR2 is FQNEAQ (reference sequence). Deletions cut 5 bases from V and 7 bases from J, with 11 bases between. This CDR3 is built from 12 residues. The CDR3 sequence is CASSPELGGYTF. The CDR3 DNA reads TGTGCCAGCAGCCCGGAGTTAGGTGGCTACACCTTC.

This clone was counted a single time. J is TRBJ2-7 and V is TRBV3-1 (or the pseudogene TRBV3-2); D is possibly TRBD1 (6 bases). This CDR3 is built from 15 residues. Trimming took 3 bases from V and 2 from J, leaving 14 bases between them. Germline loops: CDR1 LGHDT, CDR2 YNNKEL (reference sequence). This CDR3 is CASSHQGLKAYEQYF. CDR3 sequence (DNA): TGTGCCAGCAGCCATCAGGGGCTAAAAGCCTACGAGCAGTACTTC.

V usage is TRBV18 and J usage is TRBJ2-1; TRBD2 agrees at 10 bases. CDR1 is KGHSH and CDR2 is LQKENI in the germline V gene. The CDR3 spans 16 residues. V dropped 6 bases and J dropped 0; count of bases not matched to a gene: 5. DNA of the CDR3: TGTGCCAGCTCTTCTAGCGGGAGCCCCTCCTACAATGAGCAGTTCTTC. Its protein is CASSSSGSPSYNEQFF. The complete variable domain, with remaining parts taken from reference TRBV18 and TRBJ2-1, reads NAGVMQNPRHLVRRRGQEARLRCSPMKGHSHVYWYRQLPEEGLKFMVYLQKENIIDESGMPKERFSAEFPKEGPSILRIQQVVRGDSAAYFCASSSSGSPSYNEQFFGPGTRLTVL.

The CDR3 is CASSRRDSPLHF. In DNA, the CDR3 is TGTGCCAGCAGCCGTAGAGATTCACCCCTCCACTTT. The chain combines TRBV3-1 (or the pseudogene TRBV3-2) with TRBJ1-6, with D unclear. CDR1 and CDR2 (germline): LGHDT, YNNKEL (reference sequence). The CDR3 consists of 12 residues. Trimming left V 4 bases short and J 8 bases short, with 6 bases between.